The 27 T cell receptor beta chains presented below share a single source sample, sequenced in a study of blood T cell repertoires in COVID-19. The method was immunoSEQ multiplex PCR; TCRdb's version includes in-frame clones alone and lacks a portion of them. The table includes under 150,000 clones, 88% detected once. The specimen sequenced was peripheral blood. The source of these receptors is a human donor in a cohort sampled during active COVID-19.

This sequence joins TRBV6-5 and TRBJ1-2, with D perhaps TRBD1 (5 bases). Trimming left V 6 bases short and J 5 bases short, with 16 bases between. CDR1 and CDR2 from the germline V gene are MNHEY and SVGAGI. CDR3 length: 14 residues. The CDR3 loop reads CASSTTGLFYGYTF. CDR3 nucleotide sequence: TGTGCCAGCAGCACTACGGGACTCTTTTATGGCTACACCTTC.

This chain links TRBV7-9 with TRBJ1-2; 9 positions agree with TRBD1. The CDR3 is 16 residues long. CDR1 SEHNR and CDR2 FQNEAQ come from the germline V gene (reference sequence). V lost 5 bases and J lost 6; bases outside the gene matches: 13. CDR3: CASSVTTGTGRDGYTF. The DNA of the CDR3 is TGTGCCAGCAGCGTTACGACCGGGACAGGGCGTGATGGCTACACCTTC.

To note about this clone: One end of the junction does not line up with germline, which may come from a read error. This CDR3 is CASSRTSGYHETQYF. CDR3 nucleotides: TGTGCCAGCAGTCGGACTAGCGGGTACCATGAGACCCAGTACTTC. The V gene is TRBV6-5, the J gene TRBJ2-5, with 11 positions matching TRBD2. Germline values: CDR1 MNHEY, CDR2 SVGAGI. The CDR3 runs to 15 residues.

V usage is TRBV2 and J usage is TRBJ2-5; 12 positions match TRBD1. CDR1 and CDR2 from the germline V gene are SNHLY and FYNNEI. CDR3 length: 17 amino acids. With 6 bases clipped from V and 5 bases from J, the junction kept 13 bases outside the gene matches. CDR3 region: CASSGAPGQGARETQYF. CDR3 coding DNA: TGTGCCAGCAGCGGGGCCCCGGGACAGGGGGCCAGGGAGACCCAGTACTTC.

This clone was observed a single time. J is TRBJ2-5 and V is TRBV28; possible D gene TRBD2, 6 bases. Trimming cost V 6 bases and J 5 bases, with 13 bases left between them. CDR1 is MDHEN and CDR2 is SYDVKM in the germline V gene. The CDR3 is made up of 13 amino acids. The CDR3 sequence: CASRFSGGETQYF. The CDR3 DNA reads as TGTGCCAGCAGGTTTAGTGGGGGGGAGACCCAGTACTTC.

This clone was seen a single time. The gene calls are TRBV6-1 and TRBJ2-2; tentatively, D is TRBD1 (6 bases). CDR1 is MNHNS and CDR2 is SASEGT in the germline V gene. The CDR3 runs 15 residues. Trimming took off 6 bases at V and 0 bases at J, with 11 bases between the two ends. The CDR3 reads CASSSGTTNTGELFF. The CDR3 coding sequence is TGTGCCAGCAGCTCCGGGACAACGAACACCGGGGAGCTGTTTTTT.

The rearrangement joins TRBV19 to TRBJ1-5, with TRBD1 as a possible D gene (6 bases). The germline CDR1 and CDR2 sequences are LNHDA and SQIVND (reference sequence). The V gene lost 5 bases and the J gene lost 2 bases, with 19 bases spanning the gap. The CDR3 is made up of 17 amino acids. The CDR3 nucleotides read TGTGCCAGTAGTGAATATCCACAGGGCCTAGGCAATCAGCCCCAGCATTTT. Translating gives CASSEYPQGLGNQPQHF.

The rearrangement links TRBV15 to TRBJ1-1, with D perhaps TRBD1 (6 bases). The CDR3 has 14 amino acids. V was trimmed by 3 bases and J by 1 base, leaving 9 bases between them. Per germline, CDR1 LNHNV and CDR2 YYDKDF (reference sequence). Here the CDR3 DNA reads TGTGCCACCAGCAGGCTGACAGGGAACACTGAAGCTTTCTTT. Its protein is CATSRLTGNTEAFF.

The chain has TRBV5-4 and TRBJ2-5; 8 positions agree with TRBD1. The CDR3 is 14 residues long. Losses at the gene ends were 4 bases for V and 0 bases for J; bases not matched to a gene: 2. The germline V gene encodes CDR1 SGHNT and CDR2 YYREEE (reference sequence). CDR3 amino acids: CASSGTGHQETQYF. In DNA, the CDR3 is TGTGCCAGCAGCGGGACAGGCCACCAAGAGACCCAGTACTTC.

The rearrangement joins TRBV3-1 (or the pseudogene TRBV3-2) to TRBJ2-5; TRBD2 agrees at 14 bases. The trim removed 4 bases at V and 5 bases at J, leaving 3 bases unmatched. Germline lookup yields CDR1 LGHDT and CDR2 YNNKEL (reference sequence). This CDR3 comprises 15 residues. DNA for the CDR3: TGTGCCAGCAGCCGGACTAGCGGGGGGAGGGAGACCCAGTACTTC. Its protein product is CASSRTSGGRETQYF.

V gene TRBV7-2 combines with J gene TRBJ2-3, with 8 bases matching TRBD2. The CDR3 totals 15 residues. CDR1 is SGHTA and CDR2 is FQGNSA in the germline V gene. The trim removed 5 bases at V and 7 bases at J, leaving 11 bases unmatched. The CDR3 region has the DNA TGTGCCAGCAGCCCCCGGGGGGGCGGGCGAAATACGCAGTATTTT. It yields the protein CASSPRGGGRNTQYF.

This clone came up once. The rearrangement links TRBV5-1 to TRBJ1-1, with D tentatively TRBD1 (5 bases). The CDR3 loop spans 14 amino acids. Germline V gene lookup returns CDR1 SGHRS and CDR2 YFSETQ. V lost 0 bases and J lost 5, with 11 bases in between. CDR3 nucleotide sequence: TGCGCCAGCAGCTTGGCTCAGGGTGGGACTGAAGCTTTCTTT. It specifies CASSLAQGGTEAFF.

This clone was recorded only once. The chain uses TRBV6-5 and TRBJ2-1; 14 nucleotides align to TRBD2. Germline V gene lookup returns CDR1 MNHEY and CDR2 SVGAGI. The V segment lost 6 bases and the J segment 2 bases; nucleotides outside the gene matches: 0. CDR3 length: 15 amino acids. The CDR3 is CASRGLAGAYNEQFF. The CDR3 DNA sequence: TGTGCCAGCAGGGGACTAGCGGGGGCCTACAATGAGCAGTTCTTC.

The chain employs TRBV3-1 (or the pseudogene TRBV3-2) and TRBJ2-4; possibly TRBD1 for D (6 bases). From germline, CDR1 is LGHDT and CDR2 YNNKEL (reference sequence). The CDR3 length is 17 residues. Trimming stripped 3 bases from V and 1 base from J, with 16 bases between. The CDR3 nucleotides read TGTGCCAGCAGCCACGGGCAGGGGACGTGGGCCAAAAACATTCAGTACTTC. As protein: CASSHGQGTWAKNIQYF.

This chain uses TRBV14 with TRBJ2-7, with D perhaps matching TRBD1 (6 bases). CDR3 length equals 12 residues. The V end lost 8 bases, the J end lost 6 bases, and 14 bases lay between the germline ends. Germline V gene lookup returns CDR1 SGHDN and CDR2 FVKESK. CDR3 nucleotides: TGTGCCAGCGGGTTAGGGGGAAGCGAGCAGTACTTC. It yields the protein CASGLGGSEQYF.

The chain employs TRBV5-4 and TRBJ1-6; TRBD1 matches 8 bases. The CDR3 runs 15 residues. CDR1 is SGHNT and CDR2 is YYREEE in the germline V gene (reference sequence). J gave up 9 bases and V 0 bases, and 5 bases lay outside the gene matches. The CDR3 region is CASSLAGGAGSPLHF. CDR3 nucleotide sequence: TGTGCCAGCAGCTTGGCAGGGGGCGCAGGTTCACCCCTCCACTTT.

The chain joins TRBV27 to TRBJ2-7, with TRBD2 as a possible D gene (6 bases). The germline V and J ends were trimmed by 5 bases and 3 bases, with 8 bases remaining between them. The germline CDR1 and CDR2 sequences are MNHEY and SMNVEV (reference sequence). CDR3 length equals 12 residues. The CDR3 here is CASSAGGYEQYF. The CDR3, as DNA: TGTGCCAGCAGTGCCGGGGGCTACGAGCAGTACTTC.

The rearrangement links TRBV2 to TRBJ2-7; the D gene is possibly TRBD1 (6 bases). V lost 3 bases, J lost 3 bases, and 12 bases lay in between. The CDR3 is 14 amino acids. The V gene's germline CDR1 is SNHLY and CDR2 FYNNEI. CDR3 in amino acids: CASSDEDRSYEQYF. CDR3 DNA: TGTGCCAGCAGTGATGAAGACAGGAGCTACGAGCAGTACTTC. Full variable domain (rest looked up from reference TRBV2 and TRBJ2-7): EPEVTQTPSHQVTQMGQEVILRCVPISNHLYFYWYRQILGQKVEFLVSFYNNEISEKSEIFDDQFSVERPDGSNFTLKIRSTKLEDSAMYFCASSDEDRSYEQYFGPGTRLTVT.

This chain connects TRBV2 to TRBJ2-7; weak D call: TRBD2 (6 bases). The V end lost 5 bases, the J end lost 7 bases, and 18 bases lay between the germline ends. Per the germline V gene, CDR1 is SNHLY and CDR2 is FYNNEI. There are 14 residues in the CDR3. The CDR3 here is CASSNYGGSREQYF. The CDR3 coding sequence is TGTGCCAGCAGTAATTATGGAGGGAGCCGGGAGCAGTACTTC.

The chain has TRBV19 and TRBJ1-1; D is possibly TRBD1 (6 bases). The CDR3 loop spans 14 amino acids. V was pared by 2 bases and J by 4 bases, with 11 bases between. Germline V gene data show CDR1 as LNHDA and CDR2 as SQIVND (reference sequence). DNA for the CDR3: TGTGCCAGTAGTATATCGGACAGACCCACTGAAGCTTTCTTT. Protein sequence: CASSISDRPTEAFF.

The gene calls are TRBV19 and TRBJ2-2; TRBD2 agrees at 10 bases. Germline-derived CDR1 and CDR2 are LNHDA and SQIVND (reference sequence). After removal of 3 bases from V and 2 bases from J, the junction contained 9 bases not matched to a gene. The CDR3 runs 18 residues. The CDR3 region is CASSIRASGGLNTGELFF. The CDR3, as DNA: TGTGCCAGTAGTATCCGTGCTAGCGGGGGCCTAAACACCGGGGAGCTGTTTTTT.

The rearrangement uses TRBV7-2 and TRBJ2-2, with TRBD2 matching over 8 bases. The CDR3 has 19 residues. The J segment lost 4 bases and the V segment lost 4 bases, leaving 17 bases of the junction unmatched. Germline V gives CDR1 SGHTA, CDR2 FQGNSA. CDR3 amino acids: CASSSKVGQPGGSTGELFF. The CDR3 region has the DNA TGTGCCAGCAGCTCGAAAGTAGGGCAACCGGGGGGGTCCACCGGGGAGCTGTTTTTT.

The chain uses TRBV4-1 and TRBJ1-5; 7 bases are a match to TRBD1. In germline, CDR1 is MGHRA, CDR2 YSYEKL. With 0 bases clipped from V and 0 bases from J, the junction kept 17 bases outside the gene matches. The CDR3 spans 21 residues. The CDR3 region is CASSQDGPGQIFDFSNQPQHF. The DNA for the CDR3 is TGCGCCAGCAGCCAAGATGGTCCGGGACAGATATTCGATTTTAGCAATCAGCCCCAGCATTTT.

The J gene is TRBJ1-5, the V gene TRBV24-1; a weak D match, TRBD1 (6 bases). V lost 4 bases and J lost 2, with 8 bases in between. The germline V gene encodes CDR1 KGHDR and CDR2 SFDVKD. The CDR3 has 14 amino acids. CDR3 loop: CATSDRGGNQPQHF. The CDR3 bases are TGTGCCACCAGTGACAGGGGAGGCAATCAGCCCCAGCATTTT.

The chain recombines TRBV11-2 with TRBJ2-7; TRBD1 matches at 7 bases. V was pared by 4 bases and J by 3 bases, with 6 bases of the junction left unmatched. Germline CDR1 SGHAT, CDR2 FQNNGV. The CDR3 is made up of 14 amino acids. CDR3 DNA sequence: TGTGCCAGCAGCTCCTGGGACAGAAGCTACGAGCAGTACTTC. It encodes CASSSWDRSYEQYF.

The rearrangement links TRBV11-2 to TRBJ1-3, with 7 bases matching TRBD1. V lost 5 bases to trimming and J lost 4 bases; unmatched junction nucleotides: 8. Germline V gene sequence: CDR1 SGHAT, CDR2 FQNNGV. CDR3 length: 15 residues. CDR3 residues: CASSRGQSWGNTIYF. DNA for the CDR3: TGTGCCAGCAGCCGGGGACAGTCGTGGGGAAACACCATATATTTT.

V and J are TRBV9 and TRBJ1-6; D not resolved. The germline V and J ends were trimmed by 5 bases and 9 bases, with 9 bases remaining between them. This CDR3 comprises 12 residues. Looked up from germline, CDR1 is SGDLS and CDR2 is YYNGEE. The CDR3 sequence: CASSVGSSPLHF. The CDR3 DNA reads as TGTGCCAGCAGTGTTGGTAGTTCACCCCTCCACTTT.